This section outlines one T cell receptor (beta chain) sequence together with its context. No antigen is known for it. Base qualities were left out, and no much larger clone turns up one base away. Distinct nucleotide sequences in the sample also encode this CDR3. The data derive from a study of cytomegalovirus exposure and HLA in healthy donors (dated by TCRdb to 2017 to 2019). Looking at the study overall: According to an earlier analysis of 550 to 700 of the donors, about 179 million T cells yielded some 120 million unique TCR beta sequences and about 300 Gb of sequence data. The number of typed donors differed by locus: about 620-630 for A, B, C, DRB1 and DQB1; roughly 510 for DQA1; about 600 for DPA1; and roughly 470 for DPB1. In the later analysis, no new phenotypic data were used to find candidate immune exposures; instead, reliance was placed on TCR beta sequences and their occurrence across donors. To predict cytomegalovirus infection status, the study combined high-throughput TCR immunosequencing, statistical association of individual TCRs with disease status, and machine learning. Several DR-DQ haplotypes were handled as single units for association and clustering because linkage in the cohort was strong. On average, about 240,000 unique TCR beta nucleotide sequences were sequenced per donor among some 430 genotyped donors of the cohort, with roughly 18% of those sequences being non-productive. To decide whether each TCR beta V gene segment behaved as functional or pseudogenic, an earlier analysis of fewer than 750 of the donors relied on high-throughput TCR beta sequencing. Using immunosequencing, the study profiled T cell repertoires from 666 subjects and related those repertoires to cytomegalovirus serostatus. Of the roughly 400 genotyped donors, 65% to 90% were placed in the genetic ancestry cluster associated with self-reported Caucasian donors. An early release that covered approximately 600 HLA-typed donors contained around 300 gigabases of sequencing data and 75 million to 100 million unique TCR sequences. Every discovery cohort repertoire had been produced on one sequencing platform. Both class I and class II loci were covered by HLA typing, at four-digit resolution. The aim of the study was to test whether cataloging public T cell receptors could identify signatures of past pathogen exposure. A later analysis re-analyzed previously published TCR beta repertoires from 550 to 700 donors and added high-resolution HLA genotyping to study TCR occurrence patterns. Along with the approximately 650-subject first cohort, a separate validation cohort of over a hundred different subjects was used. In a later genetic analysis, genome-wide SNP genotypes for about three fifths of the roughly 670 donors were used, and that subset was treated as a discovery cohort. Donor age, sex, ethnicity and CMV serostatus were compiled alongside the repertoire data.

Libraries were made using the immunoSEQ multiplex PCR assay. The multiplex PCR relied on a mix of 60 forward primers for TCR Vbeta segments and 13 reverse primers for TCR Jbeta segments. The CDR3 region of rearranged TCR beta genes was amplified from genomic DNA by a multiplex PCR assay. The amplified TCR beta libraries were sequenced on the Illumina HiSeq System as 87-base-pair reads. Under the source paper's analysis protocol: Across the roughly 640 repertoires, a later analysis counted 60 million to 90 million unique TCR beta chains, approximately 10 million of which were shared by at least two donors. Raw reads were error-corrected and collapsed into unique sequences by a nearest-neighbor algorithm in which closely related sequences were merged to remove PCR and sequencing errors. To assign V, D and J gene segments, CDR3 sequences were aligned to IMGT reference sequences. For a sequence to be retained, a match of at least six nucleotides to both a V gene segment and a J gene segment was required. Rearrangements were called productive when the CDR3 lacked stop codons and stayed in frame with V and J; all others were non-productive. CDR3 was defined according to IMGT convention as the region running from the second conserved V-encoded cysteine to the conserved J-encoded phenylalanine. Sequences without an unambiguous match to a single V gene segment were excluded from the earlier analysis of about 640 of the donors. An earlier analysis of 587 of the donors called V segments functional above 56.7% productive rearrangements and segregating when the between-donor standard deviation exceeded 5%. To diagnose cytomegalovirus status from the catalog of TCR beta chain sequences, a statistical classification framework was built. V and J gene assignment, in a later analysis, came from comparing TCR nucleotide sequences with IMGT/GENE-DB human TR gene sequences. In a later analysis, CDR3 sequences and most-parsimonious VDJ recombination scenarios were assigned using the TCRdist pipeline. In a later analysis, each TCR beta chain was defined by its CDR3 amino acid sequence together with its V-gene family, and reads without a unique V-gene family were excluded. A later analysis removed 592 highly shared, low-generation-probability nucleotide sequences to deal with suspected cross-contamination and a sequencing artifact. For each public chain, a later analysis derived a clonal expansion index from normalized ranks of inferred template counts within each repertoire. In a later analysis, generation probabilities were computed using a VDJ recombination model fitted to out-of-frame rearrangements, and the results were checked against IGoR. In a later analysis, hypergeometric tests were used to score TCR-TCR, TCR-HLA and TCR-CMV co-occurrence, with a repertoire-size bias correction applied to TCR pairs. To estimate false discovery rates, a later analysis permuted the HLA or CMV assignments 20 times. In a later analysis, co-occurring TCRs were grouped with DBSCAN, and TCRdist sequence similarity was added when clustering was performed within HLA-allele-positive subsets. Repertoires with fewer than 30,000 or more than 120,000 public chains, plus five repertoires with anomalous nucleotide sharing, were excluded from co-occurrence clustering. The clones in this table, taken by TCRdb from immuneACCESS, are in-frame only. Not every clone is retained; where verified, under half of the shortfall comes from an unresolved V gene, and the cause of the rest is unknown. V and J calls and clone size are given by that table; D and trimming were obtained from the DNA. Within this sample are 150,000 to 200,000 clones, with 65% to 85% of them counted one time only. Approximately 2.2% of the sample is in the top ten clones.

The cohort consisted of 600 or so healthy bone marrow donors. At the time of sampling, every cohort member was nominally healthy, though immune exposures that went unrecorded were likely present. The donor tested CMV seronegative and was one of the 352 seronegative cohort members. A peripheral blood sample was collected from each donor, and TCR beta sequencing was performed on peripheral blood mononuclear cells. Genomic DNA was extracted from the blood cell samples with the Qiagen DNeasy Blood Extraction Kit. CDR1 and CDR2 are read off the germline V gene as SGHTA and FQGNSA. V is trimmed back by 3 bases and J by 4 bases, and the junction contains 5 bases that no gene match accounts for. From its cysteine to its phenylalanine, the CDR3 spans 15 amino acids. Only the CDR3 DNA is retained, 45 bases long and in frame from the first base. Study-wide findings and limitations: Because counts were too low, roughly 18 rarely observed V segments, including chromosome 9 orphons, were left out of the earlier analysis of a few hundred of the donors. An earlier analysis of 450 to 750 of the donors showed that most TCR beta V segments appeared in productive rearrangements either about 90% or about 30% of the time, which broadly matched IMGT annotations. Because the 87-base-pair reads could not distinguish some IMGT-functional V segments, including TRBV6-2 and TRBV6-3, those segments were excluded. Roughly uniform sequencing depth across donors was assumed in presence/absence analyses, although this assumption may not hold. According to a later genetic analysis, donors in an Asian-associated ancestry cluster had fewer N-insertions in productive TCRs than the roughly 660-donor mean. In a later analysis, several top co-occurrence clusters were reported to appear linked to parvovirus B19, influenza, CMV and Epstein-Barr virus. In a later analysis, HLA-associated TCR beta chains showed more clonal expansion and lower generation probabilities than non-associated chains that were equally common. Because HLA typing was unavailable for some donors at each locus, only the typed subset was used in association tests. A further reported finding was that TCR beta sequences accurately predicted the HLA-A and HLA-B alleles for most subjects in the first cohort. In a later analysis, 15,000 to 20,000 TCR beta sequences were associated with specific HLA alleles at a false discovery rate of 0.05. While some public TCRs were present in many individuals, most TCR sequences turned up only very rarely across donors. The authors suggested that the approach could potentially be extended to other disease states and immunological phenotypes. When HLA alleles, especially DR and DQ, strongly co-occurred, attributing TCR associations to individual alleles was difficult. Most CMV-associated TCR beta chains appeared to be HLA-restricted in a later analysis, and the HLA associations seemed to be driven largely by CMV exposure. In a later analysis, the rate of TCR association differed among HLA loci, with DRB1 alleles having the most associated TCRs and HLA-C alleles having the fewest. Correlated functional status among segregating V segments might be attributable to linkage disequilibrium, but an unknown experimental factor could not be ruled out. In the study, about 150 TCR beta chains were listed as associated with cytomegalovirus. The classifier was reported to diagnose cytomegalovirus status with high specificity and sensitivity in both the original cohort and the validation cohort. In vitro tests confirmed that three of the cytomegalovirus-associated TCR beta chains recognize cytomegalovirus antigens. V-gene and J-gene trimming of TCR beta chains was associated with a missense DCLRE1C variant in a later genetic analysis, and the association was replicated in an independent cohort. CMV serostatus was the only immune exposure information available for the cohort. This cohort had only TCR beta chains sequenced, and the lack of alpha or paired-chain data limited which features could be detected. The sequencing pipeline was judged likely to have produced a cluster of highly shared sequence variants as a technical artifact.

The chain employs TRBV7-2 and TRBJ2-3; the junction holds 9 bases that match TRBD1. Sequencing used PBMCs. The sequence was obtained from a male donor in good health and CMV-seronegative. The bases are TGTGCCAGCAGCTTGGACAGGGGTGGGGCAGATACGCAGTATTTT. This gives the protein CASSLDRGGADTQYF.